This is a list of T cell receptor beta chains from one sample in a study of OX40 agonist ivuxolimab in advanced cancers. Here immunoSEQ multiplex PCR was the method, and the copy in TCRdb shows in-frame clones only, minus some. The repertoire consists of roughly 34,000 clones, with about nine tenths occurring once and the leading ten covering 4% to 5%. The sequencing used CD4+ or CD8+ T cells sorted from blood, collected in a trial of the OX40 agonist ivuxolimab. The receptors derive from an adult with an advanced solid tumor such as melanoma, head and neck, liver or kidney cancer. Each CDR3 is given with its conserved first and last residue. Each record gives: clone size, D gene, J gene, V gene, CDR3 DNA, CDR3 protein. D genes are given only for firm matches. A row's size may be missing; if present it is once, few, many or a size class.

size: -; D: -; J: TRBJ2-1; V: TRBV28; DNA: TGTGCCAGCCAACTGGGGGGCTTGAGCTCCTACAATGAGCAGTTCTTC; CDR3: CASQLGGLSSYNEQFF
size: -; D: -; J: TRBJ1-4; V: TRBV10-3; DNA: TGTGCCATCTCCGAGTACTCGGGTGAAAAACTGTTTTTT; CDR3: CAISEYSGEKLFF
size: once; D: TRBD2; J: TRBJ2-2; V: TRBV18; DNA: TGTGCCAGCTCACCATTGGTTCTAGCGGTTACCGGGGAGCTGTTTTTT; CDR3: CASSPLVLAVTGELFF
size: -; D: -; J: TRBJ2-1; V: TRBV7-2; DNA: TGTGCCAGCAGCTCCCTACTAGATCGAGAGCAGTTCTTC; CDR3: CASSSLLDREQFF
size: -; D: -; J: TRBJ1-2; V: TRBV2; DNA: TGTGCCAGCCGATCCACGGCGTCGGGAATTGGCTACACCTTC; CDR3: CASRSTASGIGYTF
size: -; D: -; J: TRBJ1-1; V: TRBV30; DNA: TGTGCCTGGAGGGCGGGGAATACTGAAGCTTTCTTT; CDR3: CAWRAGNTEAFF
size: once; D: -; J: TRBJ1-5; V: TRBV6-1; DNA: TGTGCCAGCAGTGAAGAGGGGAGTTTTAGCTATCAGCCCCAGCATTTT; CDR3: CASSEEGSFSYQPQHF
size: -; D: -; J: TRBJ2-3; V: TRBV9; DNA: TGTGCCAGCAGCTCAAGACGTAGGGAAAACACAGATACGCAGTATTTT; CDR3: CASSSRRRENTDTQYF
size: -; D: TRBD1; J: TRBJ1-1; V: TRBV4-3; DNA: TGCGCCAGCAGCCAAGATGTGGCAGGGGGAAGGACTGAAGCTTTCTTT; CDR3: CASSQDVAGGRTEAFF
size: -; D: TRBD1; J: TRBJ1-4; V: TRBV5-5; DNA: TGTGCCAGCAGCTTGACGACAGGGACTAATGAAAAACTGTTTTTT; CDR3: CASSLTTGTNEKLFF
size: large; D: -; J: TRBJ1-2; V: TRBV27; DNA: TGTGCCAGCAGCCCGAGCGGGGATCGAGGTGGCTACACCTTC; CDR3: CASSPSGDRGGYTF
size: -; D: TRBD2; J: TRBJ2-7; V: TRBV10-3; DNA: TGTGCCATCAGTGGCACTAGCGGCTTTTTCACCTACGAGCAGTACTTC; CDR3: CAISGTSGFFTYEQYF
size: -; D: -; J: TRBJ1-2; V: TRBV29-1; DNA: TGCAGCGTTGAGGGGTTGTTCACTGGCTACACCTTC; CDR3: CSVEGLFTGYTF
size: -; D: -; J: TRBJ1-6; V: TRBV28; DNA: TGTGCCAGCAGTTTCATCCGGACTCCCCTTGGGGATTCACCCCTCCACTTT; CDR3: CASSFIRTPLGDSPLHF
size: -; D: -; J: TRBJ1-5; V: TRBV6-1; DNA: TGTGCCAGCACCCCGACAGGCCCCAATCAGCCCCAGCATTTT; CDR3: CASTPTGPNQPQHF
size: -; D: -; J: TRBJ1-2; V: TRBV5-4; DNA: TGTGCCAGCAGCTTGGCCGGTCGAGGGGGGAATGGCTACACCTTC; CDR3: CASSLAGRGGNGYTF
size: few; D: TRBD1; J: TRBJ2-6; V: TRBV19; DNA: TGTGCCAGTAGTCGCCGGGACAGGGGGCCTGGGGCCAACGTCCTGACTTTC; CDR3: CASSRRDRGPGANVLTF
size: -; D: -; J: TRBJ1-1; V: TRBV6-1; DNA: TGTGCCAGCAGTGTGTCCACTGAAGCTTTCTTT; CDR3: CASSVSTEAFF
size: once; D: -; J: TRBJ2-7; V: TRBV6-5; DNA: TGTGCCAGCACCAAGGGCTACGAGCAGTACTTC; CDR3: CASTKGYEQYF
size: -; D: -; J: TRBJ2-3; V: TRBV6-6; DNA: TGTGCCAGCAGTTACGCCGATACGCAGTATTTT; CDR3: CASSYADTQYF
size: -; D: -; J: TRBJ1-5; V: TRBV28; DNA: TGTGCCAGCAGTTTAGCTGGTACTCAGCCCCAGCATTTT; CDR3: CASSLAGTQPQHF
size: -; D: -; J: TRBJ1-2; V: TRBV6-1; DNA: TGTGCCAGCAGAAAAAACAGCGACTTCTATGGCTACACCTTC; CDR3: CASRKNSDFYGYTF
size: -; D: -; J: TRBJ1-1; V: TRBV2; DNA: TGTGCCAGCAGTCAAGGGGTGGTGTCGACTGAAGCTTTCTTT; CDR3: CASSQGVVSTEAFF